This passage covers 13 T cell receptor beta chains from one sample sequenced in a study of T cells in Graves' hyperthyroidism and ophthalmopathy. Amplification of TCR beta CDR3 regions was performed using RNA transcripts as template. Initially, a first-round RT-PCR of the TCR CDR3 employed the HTBI primer set. TCRdb processed the multiplex PCR reads anew with MiXCR; each CDR3 protein has one entry. The data hold approximately 610,000 distinct CDR3 sequences, with 14% to 15% observed a single time. The sequenced material came from blood. Source of these receptors: a woman between 40 and 55 years old with Graves' ophthalmopathy.

In its sample, this clonotype was seen a few times. The chain joins TRBV12-3 or TRBV12-4 to TRBJ1-2; TRBD1 aligns across 9 bases. The J segment lost 0 bases and the V segment lost 7 bases, leaving 3 bases of the junction unmatched. The CDR3 length is 14 residues. CDR3 in amino acids: CASTRTGANYGYTF. The CDR3 DNA reads TGTGCCAGCACCCGGACAGGGGCTAACTATGGCTACACCTTC.

V and J are TRBV19 and TRBJ1-1; D is unclear. Germline loops: CDR1 LNHDA, CDR2 SQIVND (reference sequence). The CDR3 has 11 amino acids. Trimming took off 6 bases at V and 11 bases at J, with 13 bases between the two ends. CDR3 sequence reads: CASRFSGFAFF. In nucleotides, the CDR3 is TGTGCCAGTAGATTCTCGGGTTTTGCTTTCTTT.

This chain uses TRBV7-3 with TRBJ1-6; TRBD1 matches at 7 bases. There are 15 residues in the CDR3. The trim removed 5 bases at V and 7 bases at J, leaving 8 bases unmatched. Germline-derived CDR1 and CDR2 are SGHTA and FQGTGA. The CDR3 loop is CASSLTAGGNSPLHF. In DNA, the CDR3 is TGTGCCAGCAGCCTTACGGCAGGGGGGAATTCACCCCTCCACTTT.

Ten or more counts support this clonotype. The chain combines TRBV19 with TRBJ2-5; 11 bases agree with TRBD2. J gave up 0 bases and V 4 bases, and 4 bases lay outside the gene matches. This CDR3 region has 16 residues. Germline assignment: CDR1 LNHDA and CDR2 SQIVND (reference sequence). The CDR3 reads CASSTGTSGNQETQYF. The CDR3 DNA follows: TGTGCCAGTAGTACCGGGACTAGCGGAAACCAAGAGACCCAGTACTTC. Combining the CDR3 with reference TRBV19 and TRBJ2-5 gives the whole variable domain DGGITQSPKYLFRKEGQNVTLSCEQNLNHDAMYWYRQDPGQGLRLIYYSQIVNDFQKGDIAEGYSVSREKKESFPLTVTSAQKNPTAFYLCASSTGTSGNQETQYFGPGTRLLVL.

Ten or more counts support this clonotype. This chain uses TRBV6-4 with TRBJ1-1; TRBD1 matches at 10 bases. V shed 2 bases, J shed 1 base, and the junction held 7 bases outside the gene matches. The CDR3 length is 17 residues. The germline gives CDR1 MRHNA, CDR2 SNTAGT. CDR3 DNA: TGTGCCAGCAGTGACGGGGGACAGGGGAAAGGGAACACTGAAGCTTTCTTT. Encoded protein: CASSDGGQGKGNTEAFF.

This clonotype came up many times. The rearrangement uses TRBV12-3 or TRBV12-4 and TRBJ2-7; 9 bases line up with TRBD2. V lost 5 bases and J lost 7; bases outside the gene matches: 6. The CDR3 totals 13 residues. CDR3 sequence: CASSLLAGREQYF. In DNA form, the CDR3 reads TGTGCCAGCAGTCTTCTAGCGGGGAGAGAGCAGTACTTC.

This clonotype has a count of ten or more. V usage is TRBV20-1 and J usage is TRBJ2-7; D unclear. V was shortened by 0 bases and J by 1 base, with 7 bases between the two germline ends. Germline-derived CDR1 and CDR2 are DFQATT and SNEGSKA (reference sequence). This CDR3 has 13 residues. CDR3 loop: CSARDMGSYEQYF. DNA of the CDR3: TGCAGTGCTAGAGATATGGGGTCCTACGAGCAGTACTTC.

The sample holds many counts of this clonotype. The J gene is TRBJ1-2, the V gene TRBV20-1; possible D gene TRBD1, 5 bases. This CDR3 region has 17 residues. Trimming took off 2 bases at V and 0 bases at J, with 19 bases between the two ends. Germline values: CDR1 DFQATT, CDR2 SNEGSKA (reference sequence). The CDR3 here is CSARLRGGQAANYGYTF. The DNA of the CDR3 is TGCAGTGCTAGATTGCGGGGCGGGCAGGCCGCTAACTATGGCTACACCTTC.

A note on this clonotype: One base away lies a much larger clone, so this may be a sequencing read error. The genes are TRBV20-1 and TRBJ2-7; D assignment may be TRBD1 or TRBD2 (5 bases each). The CDR3 has 15 residues. Germline CDR1 and CDR2: DFQATT and SNEGSKA (reference sequence). Trimming left V 1 base short and J 2 bases short, with 15 bases between. CDR3 region: CSARGREGPAYEQYF. The CDR3 DNA reads TGCAGTGCTAGAGGTCGAGAGGGGCCGGCCTACGAGCAGTACTTC.

This clonotype was counted ten times or more. The chain carries TRBV6-5 and TRBJ2-7; unclear D gene. Per germline, CDR1 MNHEY and CDR2 SVGAGI. Trimming took off 7 bases at V and 4 bases at J, with 11 bases between the two ends. The CDR3 sequence is 12 residues long. The CDR3 sequence is CASNTGTYEQYF. The CDR3, as DNA: TGTGCCAGCAACACCGGAACTTACGAGCAGTACTTC.

There are many counts of this clonotype. The chain links TRBV12-3 or TRBV12-4 to TRBJ2-7; D gene uncertain. The CDR3 covers 13 residues. The ends were cut back, 2 bases at V and 3 bases at J, with 8 bases in the middle. The CDR3 loop is CASSLSSVYEQYF. The DNA of the CDR3 is TGTGCCAGCAGTTTATCGTCAGTCTACGAGCAGTACTTC.

Concerning this clonotype itself: One end of the junction varies from germline; a read error may be responsible. The chain has TRBV5-1 and TRBJ2-5; TRBD1 aligns across 9 bases. Germline CDR1 is SGHRS and CDR2 is YFSETQ. CDR3 length: 14 amino acids. In DNA, the CDR3 is TGCGCCAGCAGGTTGGGACAGGGCGGAGAGACCCAGTACTTC. Amino acids: CASRLGQGGETQYF. Complete variable domain (other parts from reference TRBV5-1 and TRBJ2-5): KAGVTQTPRYLIKTRGQQVTLSCSPISGHRSVSWYQQTPGQGLQFLFEYFSETQRNKGNFPGRFSGRQFSNSRSEMNVSTLELGDSALYLCASRLGQGGETQYFGPGTRLLVL.

This clonotype was found many times. The rearrangement joins TRBV6-1 to TRBJ1-6, with D perhaps matching TRBD1 (6 bases). The germline gives CDR1 MNHNS, CDR2 SASEGT. Trimming shortened V by 8 bases and J by 9 bases, and 14 bases separated the two germline ends. There are 13 residues in the CDR3. The CDR3 nucleotides are TGTGCCAGCGGAGGTCAAGGGGGTTCACCCCTCCACTTT. This codes for CASGGQGGSPLHF.